These T cell receptor beta chains were read from a single sample in a study of cytomegalovirus exposure and HLA in healthy donors. Produced via immunoSEQ multiplex PCR; TCRdb's table is partial and in-frame only. The table records 50,000 or so clones, over 75% of them present only once. The sample consisted of PBMCs. Receptors originate from a boy aged 5-17 years in good health and CMV-seropositive. The CDR3 runs from the conserved cysteine through the conserved F or W. A D gene is named only where the DNA matches it firmly. Expanded clones are given a class, and other clones once, few, many or no size at all.

j_call v_call clone_size d_call cdr3_nt cdr3_aa
TRBJ1-1 TRBV2 - - TGTGCCAGCAGGGGGCTAGAAGCTTTCTTT CASRGLEAFF
TRBJ2-3 TRBV7-3 - TRBD1 TGTGCCAGCAGCCCGACCGCCCCAGGGGGCGCAGATACGCAGTATTTT CASSPTAPGGADTQYF
TRBJ2-3 TRBV6-4 - - TGTGCCAGCAGTGACGGGCTCAATACGCAGTATTTT CASSDGLNTQYF
TRBJ1-5 TRBV7-8 few - TGTGCCAGCAGCGCATCGGGTCACGGGGAGCCCCAGCATTTT CASSASGHGEPQHF
TRBJ2-3 TRBV9 - TRBD2 TGTGCCAGCAGCGTTCTTAGCGGGGCCGGGGATACGCAGTATTTT CASSVLSGAGDTQYF
TRBJ2-5 TRBV5-4 - - TGTGCCAGCAGCTTTGGAGGGGATTTGTCAGAGACCCAGTACTTC CASSFGGDLSETQYF
TRBJ1-3 TRBV7-9 - - TGTGCCAGCAGCTTCGGGGGTCCCGAGGACACCATATATTTT CASSFGGPEDTIYF
TRBJ2-5 TRBV5-4 - - TGTGCCAGCAGCTCCTATGCCAATCAAGAGACCCAGTACTTC CASSSYANQETQYF
TRBJ1-5 TRBV12-5 - - TGTGCTAGCGAGTCCGCAAGCAATCAGCCCCAGCATTTT CASESASNQPQHF
TRBJ2-1 TRBV6-1 - - TGTGCCAGCACAGGGTGGGATAATGAGCAGTTCTTC CASTGWDNEQFF
TRBJ2-3 TRBV29-1 - - TGCAGCGTCTCCCAGAGTACAGTGGAGGCGCAGTATTTT CSVSQSTVEAQYF
TRBJ2-5 TRBV18 - TRBD1 TGTGCCAGCTCACCACCGACAGGGGGTTTGGAGACCCAGTACTTC CASSPPTGGLETQYF
TRBJ2-7 TRBV12-5 - - TGTGCTAGTGGTTTGGATCTCAGCGAGCAGTACTTC CASGLDLSEQYF
TRBJ2-2 TRBV15 - - TGTGCCACCAGCAGAGAGGAGCGGAACACCGGGGAGCTGTTTTTT CATSREERNTGELFF
TRBJ2-7 TRBV10-2 - TRBD1 TGCGCCAGCAGTGGACTCGGGACAGGGCCATTCGAGCAGTACTTC CASSGLGTGPFEQYF
TRBJ2-1 TRBV2 - - TGTGCCGGGCTGATGGGTCCCTCCTACAATGAGCAGTTCTTC CAGLMGPSYNEQFF
TRBJ2-1 TRBV19 - - TGTGCCAGTAGTACCGGTCTGTACAATGAGCAGTTCTTC CASSTGLYNEQFF
TRBJ1-3 TRBV7-8 - - TGTGCCAGCAGGTTACGCAGGGGAGGAAACACCATATATTTT CASRLRRGGNTIYF
TRBJ2-7 TRBV2 - - TGTGCCAGCAGTGAAGGCAGGGTTCGCGAGCAGTACTTC CASSEGRVREQYF
TRBJ1-3 TRBV5-4 - - TGTGCCAGCAGCTTGACAGGGCAAGGAAACACCATATATTTT CASSLTGQGNTIYF
TRBJ2-1 TRBV9 few TRBD2 TGTGCCAGCAGCTCCCAGGGACTAGCGGGGGTTGAGCAGTTCTTC CASSSQGLAGVEQFF
TRBJ2-1 TRBV7-8 - - TGTGCCAGCAGTACTGGGGGCCGGGTCACAGTTCCTGAGCAGTTCTTC CASSTGGRVTVPEQFF
TRBJ1-3 TRBV5-4 - TRBD1 TGTGCCAGCAGCCTTCGACAGGGAGGCCCCCTTGGAAACACCATATATTTT CASSLRQGGPLGNTIYF
TRBJ1-5 TRBV27 - - TGTGCCAGCGGGGGGAACAGGGACTACGAGCCCCAGCATTTT CASGGNRDYEPQHF
TRBJ1-2 TRBV6-5 once TRBD1 TGTGCCAGCACTCGGACCAGGACAGGGGGATATGGCTACACCTTC CASTRTRTGGYGYTF
TRBJ1-3 TRBV4-1 - - TGCGCCAGCAGCCAAGACCCCTTGGGGGGTATTGGAAACACCATATATTTT CASSQDPLGGIGNTIYF
TRBJ1-2 TRBV6-5 - TRBD1 TGTGCCAGCAGTGGGACAGGGGGGGGCTACACCTTC CASSGTGGGYTF
TRBJ2-2 TRBV27 - - TGTGCCAGCAGTCCCGGTACGAACACCGGGGAGCTGTTTTTT CASSPGTNTGELFF
TRBJ1-6 TRBV9 - - TGTGCCAGCAGCCCAGGGAGGGGTCGACTTAATTCACCCCTCCACTTT CASSPGRGRLNSPLHF
TRBJ1-6 TRBV5-4 - - TGTGCCAGCAGCTGGGGGGGGCTTCTATCTAATTCACCCCTCCACTTT CASSWGGLLSNSPLHF
TRBJ1-5 TRBV5-1 - - TGCGCCAGCAGCTTAGGAGGGGTAAGGAATCAGCCCCAGCATTTT CASSLGGVRNQPQHF
TRBJ1-2 TRBV9 - - TGTGCCAGCAGCGCCAGGGTGGGTGGCTACACCTTC CASSARVGGYTF
TRBJ2-7 TRBV2 - - TGTGCCAGCAGTGACGAGGGCGTCTACGAGCAGTACTTC CASSDEGVYEQYF
TRBJ2-5 TRBV27 - - TGTGCCAGCAGTTTATCGGCGGGGGCCCAAGAGACCCAGTACTTC CASSLSAGAQETQYF
TRBJ2-4 TRBV25-1 - - TGTGCCAGCAGTGAAATGGGCAGCTCCCTAGCCAAAAACATTCAGTACTTC CASSEMGSSLAKNIQYF
TRBJ1-5 TRBV27 - - TGTGCCAGCAAATCAGGGGTGAGTCTGGATCAGCCCCAGCATTTT CASKSGVSLDQPQHF
TRBJ1-2 TRBV6-6 - TRBD1 TGTGCCAGCAGTTTCCCGACAGGGGTAGAGGGCTACACCTTC CASSFPTGVEGYTF
TRBJ1-2 TRBV5-1 - - TGCGCCAGCCGCCAGGGTCCAGCGAACCCCGACCCATATGGCTACACCTTC CASRQGPANPDPYGYTF
TRBJ1-5 TRBV7-2 - - TGTGCCAGCAGCCCTCGCAATCAGCCCCAGCATTTT CASSPRNQPQHF
TRBJ1-2 TRBV6-5 - - TGTGCCAGCAGTCTCGGGGTTAACTATGGCTACACCTTC CASSLGVNYGYTF
TRBJ2-7 TRBV27 - - TGTGCCAGCAGTTTCGGGTTCACCTACGAGCAGTACTTC CASSFGFTYEQYF
TRBJ2-5 TRBV11-2 - - TGTGCCAGCAGCTTAGCTGTAGAGACCCAGTACTTC CASSLAVETQYF
TRBJ2-7 TRBV19 once TRBD1 TGTGCCACCAAACAGGGGTTTGGATACGAGCAGTACTTC CATKQGFGYEQYF
TRBJ1-6 TRBV6-6 few TRBD1 TGTGCCAGCAGTTACACCGGGACAGGGACTTCACCCCTCCACTTT CASSYTGTGTSPLHF
TRBJ1-2 TRBV7-8 - - TGTGCCAGCAGCTTAAACCCCTATTACTATGGCTACACCTTC CASSLNPYYYGYTF
TRBJ2-7 TRBV4-2 - - TGTGCCAGCAGCCAAGATTTGGAGGACGGCTACGAGCAGTACTTC CASSQDLEDGYEQYF
TRBJ2-3 TRBV6-4 - TRBD2 TGTGCCAGCAGTGAGCAGCGGGGGTTAGATACGCAGTATTTT CASSEQRGLDTQYF
TRBJ1-2 TRBV6-6 - - TGTGCCAGCAGTTATAACGGGAATACCCATGGCTACACCTTC CASSYNGNTHGYTF
TRBJ1-5 TRBV6-1 - - TGTGCCAGCAGTGACCGATTTGGGCAGAACAATCAGCCCCAGCATTTT CASSDRFGQNNQPQHF
TRBJ2-5 TRBV11-3 - TRBD1 TGTGCCAGCAGCCCCGGACAGGGGGCGCGGGGAGACCAAGAGACCCAGTACTTC CASSPGQGARGDQETQYF
TRBJ1-4 TRBV5-1 - - TGCGCCAGCAGCACAGGGACGGCTAATGAAAAACTGTTTTTT CASSTGTANEKLFF
TRBJ1-1 TRBV13 - - TGTGCCAGCAGCGTTAGAGGAGGACACACTGAAGCTTTCTTT CASSVRGGHTEAFF
TRBJ2-5 TRBV13 - - TGTGCCAGCAGCCCCGGGAAGCAGTACTTC CASSPGKQYF
TRBJ1-4 TRBV6-1 once - TGTGCCAGCCGACAGGTTGGAGAAAAACTGTTTTTT CASRQVGEKLFF
TRBJ2-7 TRBV13 - - TGTGCCAGCAGCTACCGAGGGGGAAACCACGAGCAGTACTTC CASSYRGGNHEQYF
TRBJ2-1 TRBV4-1 - - TGCGCCAGCAGGCCCCGTTACAGCGAGGGCAGCCCCTACAATGAGCAGTTCTTC CASRPRYSEGSPYNEQFF
TRBJ1-1 TRBV5-1 - TRBD1 TGCGCCAGCAGCAAGACAGGGGTGAACACTGAAGCTTTCTTT CASSKTGVNTEAFF
TRBJ2-7 TRBV4-1 - TRBD1 TGCGCCAGCAGCCAACGGCAGTCTGTTTTTACCGGGACAGGCTACGAGCAGTACTTC CASSQRQSVFTGTGYEQYF
TRBJ1-3 TRBV4-2 few - TGTGCCAGCAGCCAATCGTTTCGAGACACTGCTGGAAACACCATATATTTT CASSQSFRDTAGNTIYF
TRBJ1-1 TRBV7-9 - TRBD1 TGTGCCAGCAGCCCACGGGGACAGCTCCTTGTGAACACTGAAGCTTTCTTT CASSPRGQLLVNTEAFF